This TCR beta chain emerged from a study of OX40 agonist ivuxolimab in advanced cancers. The length of the CDR3 is 14 residues. The junction had 5 bases not matched to a gene; V was cut back by 5 bases and J by 5 bases. Germline CDR1 is LNHNV and CDR2 is YYDKDF (reference sequence). Clones were read by immunoSEQ multiplex PCR, and TCRdb kept only the in-frame ones, dropping some. The sample yields about 62,000 clones, over 75% seen once. This clone was observed once. The sequence was collected from an adult with an advanced solid tumor such as melanoma, head and neck, liver or kidney cancer. Specimen: CD4+ or CD8+ T cells sorted from blood, collected in a trial of the OX40 agonist ivuxolimab. The genes are TRBV15 and TRBJ2-1, with 8 bases matching TRBD2. The CDR3 sequence: CATSRLASNNEQFF. The CDR3 nucleotides are TGTGCCACCAGCCGACTAGCGTCCAACAATGAGCAGTTCTTC.